Listed here are 5 T cell receptor beta chains from one sample, sequenced in a study of T cells expressing NK-cell markers. With the 5' RACE reads reprocessed, TCRdb shows one record per CDR3 protein and no DNA. The sample has around 100,000 distinct CDR3 sequences. Sequences were obtained from blood T cells: a sorted CD56 or NKG2C T cell subset, CD4+ or CD8+ T cells, or bulk PBMC T cells (not recorded which). The origin of the receptors is a woman between 18 and 75 years old in good health.

This chain joins TRBV6-2 or TRBV6-3 and TRBJ2-1; the TCRdb D gene call, TRBD1, has no DNA to confirm it. CDR1 and CDR2 from the germline V gene are MNHEY and SVGEGT. This CDR3 comprises 17 residues. This CDR3 is CASSYSIAGINYNEQFF.

The chain couples TRBV27 to TRBJ1-2; TCRdb's D call, TRBD1, is unchecked because there is no DNA. The CDR3 loop spans 12 amino acids. Germline assignment: CDR1 MNHEY and CDR2 SMNVEV (reference sequence). The chain's CDR3 is CASSLPGAGYTF.

The rearrangement joins TRBV19 to TRBJ2-1. The CDR3 loop spans 13 amino acids. Germline lookup yields CDR1 LNHDA and CDR2 SQIVND (reference sequence). This chain's CDR3 is CASSIGSYNEQFF.

The chain combines TRBV4-3 with TRBJ2-7; TCRdb lists TRBD2, though no DNA is available to test this call. Germline CDR1 and CDR2: LGHNA and YSLEER. CDR3 length: 15 amino acids. CDR3 sequence: CASSQDPRSSHEQYF.

The chain combines TRBV18 with TRBJ2-3; TCRdb indicates TRBD2, and absent DNA this call remains unverified. The CDR3 length is 16 residues. Germline V CDR1 and CDR2: KGHSH, LQKENI. The CDR3 region is CASSPPSGPPGSTQYF.